Listed here are 6 T cell receptor beta chains from one sample, sequenced in a study of blood T cells in healthy people across ages. For the second PCR, which ran for roughly 6 to 11 cycles, a sample-barcoded 5' primer and a J-beta primer mix were used. TCRdb recomputed calls from the 5' RACE reads with MiXCR, one row per CDR3 protein. The sample yields around 990,000 distinct CDR3 sequences, approximately 26% seen once. The data also belong to a second study, concerning T cells of mothers and their children.

Sequences were obtained from blood. The receptors stem from a girl aged 2-10 years in good health.

This clonotype was observed once. The V call is TRBV4-1, the J call TRBJ1-1; no reliable D call. The V gene's germline CDR1 is MGHRA and CDR2 YSYEKL. V lost 0 bases to trimming and J lost 8 bases, with 16 bases between them. There are 15 residues in the CDR3. CDR3 protein: CASSQDPGIRTEAFF. In nucleotides, the CDR3 is TGCGCCAGCAGCCAAGATCCGGGAATCCGGACGGAAGCTTTCTTT.

The table lists this clonotype with a few counts. This chain connects TRBV13 to TRBJ1-1; unclear D gene. The CDR3 sequence is 15 residues long. CDR1 and CDR2 from the germline V gene are PRHDT and FYEKMQ (reference sequence). Trimming stripped 5 bases from V and 0 bases from J, with 13 bases between. The DNA for the CDR3 is TGTGCCAGCAGCCCTAGTGGGAACTTGAACACTGAAGCTTTCTTT. Its protein is CASSPSGNLNTEAFF.

The chain couples TRBV10-3 to TRBJ2-5; possible D gene TRBD2, 6 bases. Trimming pared 5 bases from V and 3 bases from J, leaving 13 bases between. Germline V lookup: CDR1 ENHRY, CDR2 SYGVKD. The CDR3 has 14 amino acids. The CDR3 DNA reads TGTGCCATCAGTCACAACCCGGGAGAAGAGACCCAGTACTTC. Translated: CAISHNPGEETQYF.

The CDR3 sequence is CSVEDLGLAGVHLPMSEQFF. In nucleotides, the CDR3 is TGCAGCGTTGAAGATCTCGGACTAGCGGGGGTCCACCTCCCAATGTCTGAGCAGTTCTTC. The chain is built from TRBV29-1 and TRBJ2-1; 13 bases match TRBD2. V was pared by 0 bases and J by 9 bases, with 20 bases of the junction left unmatched. The length of the CDR3 is 20 residues. In germline, CDR1 is SQVTM, CDR2 ANQGSEA.

This clonotype has only a few counts. This chain connects TRBV19 to TRBJ2-5; 8 bases are a match to TRBD2. The last part of the DNA fits TRBJ2-1 better; the J call may be wrong. Germline V gives CDR1 LNHDA, CDR2 SQIVND (reference sequence). There are 12 residues in the CDR3. The CDR3 DNA reads TGTGCCAGTAAGTTAGCGGGGAATGAGCAGTTCTTC. Protein product: CASKLAGNEQFF.

The chain has TRBV7-8 and TRBJ2-5, with D possibly being TRBD2 (6 bases). Looked up from germline, CDR1 is SGHVS and CDR2 is FQNEAQ. The CDR3 covers 14 residues. V lost 3 bases and J 5 bases, leaving 13 bases between the germline ends. CDR3 in DNA: TGTGCCAGCAGCTTCAGGACCCGGGGGGAGACCCAGTACTTC. Its translation is CASSFRTRGETQYF.